This record looks at one T cell receptor (beta chain) sequence and its context. Its antigen is undetermined. The CDR3 totals 15 residues. The germline V and J ends were trimmed by 1 base and 3 bases, with 12 bases remaining between them. The germline gives CDR1 SGDLS, CDR2 YYNGEE. The data were obtained in a study of lymphopenia after photon versus proton radiotherapy. General study results and limits: In patients who died, overall survival fell as post-nadir TCR diversity dropped more. After lymphocyte nadir, photon-treated repertoires showed oligoclonal expansion, especially CD8+ Temra.

Method: immunoSEQ multiplex PCR; TCRdb's copy keeps in-frame clones and lacks some. The sample includes 65,000 to 70,000 clones, approximately 90% of them seen just once. This clonotype originated in a woman in her 70s with pancreatic cancer. V is TRBV9 and J is TRBJ2-3; a weak D match, TRBD1 (6 bases). The sample was peripheral blood, taken from a patient treated with photon-based radiotherapy. In nucleotides, the CDR3 is TGTGCCAGCAGCGTAAAACAGGGTCGGACAGATACGCAGTATTTT. Encoded protein: CASSVKQGRTDTQYF.